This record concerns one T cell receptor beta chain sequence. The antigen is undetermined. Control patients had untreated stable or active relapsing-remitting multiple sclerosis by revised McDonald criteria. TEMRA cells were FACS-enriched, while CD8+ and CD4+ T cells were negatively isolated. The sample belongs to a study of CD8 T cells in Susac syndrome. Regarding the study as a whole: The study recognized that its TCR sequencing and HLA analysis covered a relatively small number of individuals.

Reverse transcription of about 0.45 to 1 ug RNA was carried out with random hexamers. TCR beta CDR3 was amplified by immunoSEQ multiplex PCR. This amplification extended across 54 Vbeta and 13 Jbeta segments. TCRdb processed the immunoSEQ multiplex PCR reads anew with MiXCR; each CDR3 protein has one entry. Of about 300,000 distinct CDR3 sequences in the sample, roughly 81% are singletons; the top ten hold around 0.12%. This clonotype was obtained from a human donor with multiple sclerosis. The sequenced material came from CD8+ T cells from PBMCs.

The CDR3 loop is CASSQEGYNSPLHF. The CDR3 nucleotides are TGTGCCAGCAGCCAAGAGGGCTATAATTCACCCCTCCACTTT. V gene TRBV14 combines with J gene TRBJ1-6; D is unclear. V was clipped by 0 bases and J by 3 bases, with 3 bases between them. In germline, CDR1 is SGHDN, CDR2 FVKESK. The CDR3 runs 14 residues.